The 23 T cell receptor beta chains below all came from one sample that was sequenced in a study of CD8 T cells in Susac syndrome (dated by TCRdb to the late 2010s). Receptor libraries were prepared by the immunoSEQ multiplex PCR assay. RNA was extracted using the RNeasy kit, and roughly 0.45 to 1 ug of the RNA was reverse transcribed with random hexamers. TCRdb passed the public sequencing reads through fastp at Q25 and MiXCR, retaining productive beta sequences. CDR3 protein duplicates are merged, each entry listing the most common genes and DNA. This sample gives 150,000 to 200,000 distinct CDR3 sequences in total; approximately 93% of them show up just once. The ten most abundant clones make up 0.1% of the sample. The sample consisted of CD4+ T cells from PBMCs. These receptors all stem from a human donor in good health.

The V and J genes are TRBV5-6 and TRBJ2-7; D uncertain. V was cut by 0 bases and J by 6 bases, with 10 bases left in between. There are 13 residues in the CDR3. Germline values: CDR1 SGHDT, CDR2 YYEEEE. The CDR3 nucleotides read TGTGCCAGCAGCTTGGTTGGCAGGAGCGAGCAGTACTTC. Translating it yields CASSLVGRSEQYF.

This chain joins TRBV20-1 and TRBJ1-2; the D is unclear. V lost 1 base and J 5 bases, leaving 17 bases between the germline ends. Looked up from germline, CDR1 is DFQATT and CDR2 is SNEGSKA (reference sequence). The CDR3 loop spans 15 amino acids. The CDR3 here is CSARAPGSGMYGYTF. DNA of the CDR3: TGCAGTGCTAGAGCCCCGGGCTCCGGGATGTATGGCTACACCTTC.

This clonotype was recorded only once. The gene calls are TRBV3-1 and TRBJ2-1; D may be TRBD1 or TRBD2 (7 bases each). This CDR3 is 13 amino acids long. The germline gives CDR1 LGHDT, CDR2 YNNKEL (reference sequence). V was cut by 4 bases and J by 14 bases, with 18 bases left in between. DNA for the CDR3: TGTGCCAGCAGCCTCATCGGGGGGCAGGGGGAGTTCTTC. Amino acid sequence: CASSLIGGQGEFF.

The J gene is TRBJ2-1, the V gene TRBV7-2, with D possibly TRBD2 on 5 matching bases. Trimming removed 5 bases at V and 5 bases at J, with 13 bases between. Germline V gene sequence: CDR1 SGHTA, CDR2 FQGNSA. The CDR3 runs 14 residues. This CDR3 is CASSPRGVHNEQFF. The CDR3, as DNA: TGTGCCAGCAGCCCCCGGGGAGTCCACAATGAGCAGTTCTTC.

The genes are TRBV7-6 and TRBJ1-4, with D possibly matching TRBD1 (5 bases). Germline values: CDR1 SGHVS, CDR2 FNYEAQ. CDR3 length equals 15 residues. Between the trimmed V and J ends, which lost 0 bases and 5 bases, there was a span of 10 bases. The CDR3 sequence: CASSLASGPNEKLFF. CDR3 DNA: TGTGCCAGCAGCTTAGCTTCGGGACCGAATGAAAAACTGTTTTTT.

This chain connects TRBV5-1 to TRBJ1-6; D uncertain. CDR1 is SGHRS and CDR2 is YFSETQ in the germline V gene. Deletions cut 2 bases from V and 7 bases from J, with 13 bases between. The CDR3 is 15 amino acids. The CDR3 reads CASSLGGLLNSPLHF. The CDR3 DNA reads as TGCGCCAGCAGCTTAGGAGGATTACTGAATTCACCCCTCCACTTT.

CDR3 bases: TGCAGTGCTAGAGGGTTTGAAAATGAGCAGTTCTTC. Translating it yields CSARGFENEQFF. The rearrangement uses TRBV20-1 and TRBJ2-1; no clear D gene. The CDR3 runs to 12 residues. With 1 base removed from V and 7 bases from J, the gap between germline ends came to 8 bases. Per the germline V gene, CDR1 is DFQATT and CDR2 is SNEGSKA (reference sequence).

The count of this clonotype is one. The gene calls are TRBV4-1 and TRBJ2-3, with a tentative D call TRBD2 (6 bases). Trimming cost V 0 bases and J 6 bases, with 22 bases left between them. Per germline, CDR1 MGHRA and CDR2 YSYEKL. The CDR3 contains 18 residues. The CDR3 sequence: CASSQDWGRSSAIDTQYF. CDR3 nucleotides: TGCGCCAGCAGCCAAGACTGGGGAAGGTCTAGCGCCATTGATACGCAGTATTTT.

This clonotype was counted once. The chain links TRBV28 to TRBJ2-7; no clear D gene. Germline CDR1 MDHEN, CDR2 SYDVKM. Trimming took off 2 bases at V and 8 bases at J, with 10 bases between the two ends. CDR3 length: 12 amino acids. CDR3 bases: TGTGCCAGCAGTTTAACCACAGTAAAGCAGTACTTC. It encodes CASSLTTVKQYF.

The gene calls are TRBV2 and TRBJ2-2; 10 nucleotides agree with TRBD2. Germline CDR1 is SNHLY and CDR2 is FYNNEI. The ends lost 7 bases at V and 3 bases at J; junction bases unmatched: 5. CDR3 length: 15 amino acids. CDR3: CASKEAGGDTGELFF. As DNA, the CDR3 is TGTGCCAGCAAGGAAGCGGGGGGGGACACCGGGGAGCTGTTTTTT.

The CDR3 is CASSLSLRTEAFF. Here the CDR3 DNA reads TGTGCCAGCAGCTTATCCCTTAGGACTGAAGCTTTCTTT. V is TRBV7-9 and J is TRBJ1-1; D not certain. V lost 2 bases, J lost 5 bases, and 9 bases lay in between. The CDR3 is made up of 13 amino acids. Germline-derived CDR1 and CDR2 are SEHNR and FQNEAQ (reference sequence).

This chain joins TRBV25-1 and TRBJ1-5; 7 positions match TRBD1. The V gene's germline CDR1 is MGHDK and CDR2 SYGVNS. CDR3 length: 17 amino acids. With 6 bases clipped from V and 2 bases from J, the junction kept 13 bases outside the gene matches. For the CDR3, the DNA is TGTGCCAGCAGGGGACCTCTAGGACAGGTCCGCAATCAGCCCCAGCATTTT. Its protein is CASRGPLGQVRNQPQHF.

The V call is TRBV29-1, the J call TRBJ2-5; D not resolved. Germline CDR1 is SQVTM and CDR2 is ANQGSEA. V was shortened by 0 bases and J by 3 bases, with 11 bases between the two germline ends. There are 14 residues in the CDR3. For the CDR3, the DNA is TGCAGCGTTGAAGACCGGTGGCAAAAAGAGACCCAGTACTTC. Amino acids: CSVEDRWQKETQYF. Variable domain in full (rest from reference TRBV29-1 and TRBJ2-5): SAVISQKPSRDICQRGTSLTIQCQVDSQVTMMFWYRQQPGQSLTLIATANQGSEATYESGFVIDKFPISRPNLTFSTLTVSNMSPEDSSIYLCSVEDRWQKETQYFGPGTRLLVL.

The chain carries TRBV5-1 and TRBJ2-5; possible D gene TRBD2, 5 bases. CDR3 length equals 13 residues. Trimming pared 6 bases from V and 4 bases from J, leaving 13 bases between. The V gene's germline CDR1 is SGHRS and CDR2 YFSETQ. The CDR3 nucleotides are TGCGCCAGCAAGACTATAGCTCTAGAGACCCAGTACTTC. This translates into CASKTIALETQYF.

This rearrangement joins TRBV28 to TRBJ1-1; TRBD1 aligns across 7 bases. The CDR3 length is 13 residues. Germline V gene lookup returns CDR1 MDHEN and CDR2 SYDVKM. With V trimmed by 5 bases and J by 3 bases, 3 bases remained unmatched. The CDR3 here is CASSPGTDTEAFF. The CDR3 region has the DNA TGTGCCAGCAGTCCTGGGACAGACACTGAAGCTTTCTTT.

The chain joins TRBV12-3 or TRBV12-4 to TRBJ1-2; 7 bases map to TRBD1. The trim removed 7 bases at V and 8 bases at J, leaving 10 bases unmatched. This CDR3 comprises 13 residues. The CDR3 nucleotides are TGTGCCAGCAACTCGCAGGGGGGGGTCGGCTACACCTTC. Translated: CASNSQGGVGYTF.

The rearrangement uses TRBV6-6 and TRBJ2-6; D unresolved. The V and J ends lost 2 bases and 11 bases respectively, with 4 bases between them. CDR3 size: 11 residues. The germline V gene has CDR1 MNHNY and CDR2 SVGAGI (reference sequence). The DNA for the CDR3 is TGTGCCAGCAGTTACGGGGACGTCCTGACTTTC. As protein: CASSYGDVLTF.

This clonotype was found a few times. The genes are TRBV5-1 and TRBJ2-1; no clear D gene. CDR1 is SGHRS and CDR2 is YFSETQ in the germline V gene. V lost 0 bases to trimming and J lost 2 bases, with 6 bases between them. The CDR3 covers 14 residues. The CDR3 DNA reads TGCGCCAGCAGCTTGGGCTACACCTACAATGAGCAGTTCTTC. Translated, it gives CASSLGYTYNEQFF.

V and J are TRBV7-2 and TRBJ1-1; weak D call: TRBD1 (5 bases). The V gene lost 0 bases and the J gene lost 12 bases, with 14 bases spanning the gap. Germline loops: CDR1 SGHTA, CDR2 FQGNSA. The CDR3 has 13 residues. The DNA of the CDR3 is TGTGCCAGCAGCTTAGCGCCCCAGGGTATACCTTTCTTT. Its protein is CASSLAPQGIPFF.

The chain's CDR3 is CASRTGTFEQYF. DNA for the CDR3: TGTGCCAGCAGGACAGGGACGTTTGAGCAGTACTTC. The V and J genes are TRBV28 and TRBJ2-7; 7 bases are shared with TRBD1. V lost 6 bases and J lost 7; bases outside the gene matches: 6. Germline CDR1 is MDHEN and CDR2 is SYDVKM. This CDR3 is built from 12 residues.

This chain uses TRBV2 with TRBJ1-2; 9 bases map to TRBD1. This CDR3 contains 15 residues. J was trimmed by 4 bases and V by 1 base; bases with no gene match: 4. Germline V gene sequence: CDR1 SNHLY, CDR2 FYNNEI. CDR3 DNA: TGTGCCAGCAGTGAAGGGGGACAGGGAAGCTATGGCTACACCTTC. It yields the protein CASSEGGQGSYGYTF.

CDR3 in DNA: TGTGCCAGCAGCCTTTTTGGGGCAGGGGACAATGAGCAGTTCTTC. Its translation is CASSLFGAGDNEQFF. This rearrangement joins TRBV3-1 to TRBJ2-1, with TRBD1 as a possible D gene (6 bases). In germline, CDR1 is LGHDT, CDR2 YNNKEL (reference sequence). The CDR3 runs to 15 residues. Between the trimmed V and J ends, which lost 4 bases and 5 bases, there was a span of 15 bases.

The rearrangement joins TRBV12-5 to TRBJ1-2; D call uncertain. Germline CDR1 LGHNT, CDR2 FRNRAP. V lost 6 bases, J lost 6 bases, and 14 bases lay in between. The CDR3 has 13 residues. The CDR3 loop reads CASGTGPHNGYTF. The CDR3 DNA reads TGTGCTAGTGGCACCGGGCCCCACAATGGCTACACCTTC.